A single sample gave rise to the 25 T cell receptor beta chains below, sequenced in a study of vaccination and CD4 T cells after COVID-19. These receptors' antigens are unknown. The treatment denotes: roughly 11-day PBMC culture with coronavirus spike peptide pools or control peptides (ViraFEST assay). Cultured CD4+ T cell DNA underwent sequencing with the Oncomine TCR Beta short-read assay. Via MiXCR, TCRdb re-called the PCR reads, giving one row per CDR3 protein. The sample has under 20,000 distinct CDR3 sequences; around 46% are singletons. This material consisted of CD4+ T cells from blood, cultured in vitro, taken after SARS-CoV-2 vaccination. These receptors were taken from a human donor who had recovered from COVID-19.

This sequence joins TRBV4-2 and TRBJ1-2, with D unclear. Trimming removed 0 bases at V and 6 bases at J, with 14 bases between. The CDR3 covers 15 residues. Germline assignment: CDR1 LGHNA and CDR2 YNFKEQ. In DNA, the CDR3 is TGTGCCAGCAGCCAAGAGTTGAGGACTCGCAATGGCTACACCTTC. It yields the protein CASSQELRTRNGYTF.

The rearrangement uses TRBV6-1 and TRBJ2-7; perhaps TRBD2 as D (7 bases). The V gene's germline CDR1 is MNHNS and CDR2 SASEGT. The V gene lost 2 bases and the J gene lost 5 bases, with 13 bases spanning the gap. The CDR3 consists of 14 residues. As DNA, the CDR3 is TGTGCCAGCAGTGAAACGGGGGGCAGGGACGAGCAGTACTTC. This gives the protein CASSETGGRDEQYF.

The CDR3 sequence is CASSLNGQGARGEQYF. CDR3 DNA sequence: TGTGCCAGCAGCTTAAATGGACAGGGGGCAAGGGGCGAGCAGTACTTC. This chain uses TRBV7-3 with TRBJ2-7; 11 bases map to TRBD1. Unmatched junction bases numbered 8, after V lost 1 base and J lost 6 bases. In germline, CDR1 is SGHTA, CDR2 FQGTGA. The CDR3 is 16 amino acids.

This rearrangement joins TRBV6-1 to TRBJ1-5, with a weak D call TRBD1 (6 bases). Germline V gene sequence: CDR1 MNHNS, CDR2 SASEGT. V shed 2 bases and J shed 5 bases, with 16 bases lying between them. CDR3 length: 16 amino acids. The DNA of the CDR3 is TGTGCCAGCAGTGAAACGGGCAGGGGCGGGGATCAGCCCCAGCATTTT. It yields the protein CASSETGRGGDQPQHF.

This clonotype was counted only a few times. The chain links TRBV7-2 to TRBJ2-7; D is ambiguous. Trimming took off 5 bases at V and 0 bases at J, with 5 bases between the two ends. The length of the CDR3 is 12 residues. The germline CDR1 and CDR2 sequences are SGHTA and FQGNSA. CDR3 sequence (DNA): TGTGCCAGCAGCCCGAGCTCCTACGAGCAGTACTTC. Encoded protein: CASSPSSYEQYF.

V gene TRBV20-1 combines with J gene TRBJ1-4; D remains ambiguous. CDR1 and CDR2 (germline): DFQATT, SNEGSKA (reference sequence). V was pared by 4 bases and J by 8 bases, with 14 bases between. There are 13 residues in the CDR3. CDR3 amino acids: CSATGRGREKLFF. The CDR3 DNA sequence: TGCAGTGCTACAGGACGAGGGAGGGAAAAACTGTTTTTT.

This chain joins TRBV29-1 and TRBJ1-1; D is unclear. V gave up 5 bases and J gave up 3 bases, with 7 bases separating them. CDR1 is SQVTM and CDR2 is ANQGSEA in the germline V gene. The CDR3 consists of 11 residues. The CDR3 DNA follows: TGCAGCGTTAATGGTGACACTGAAGCTTTCTTT. Translating it yields CSVNGDTEAFF.

This clonotype was detected once. This chain uses TRBV5-4 with TRBJ1-5; D gene uncertain. Trimming took off 4 bases at V and 1 base at J, with 6 bases between the two ends. Germline assignment: CDR1 SGHNT and CDR2 YYREEE (reference sequence). The CDR3 has 13 amino acids. The CDR3 DNA reads as TGTGCCAGCAGCATGGACAGCAATCAGCCCCAGCATTTT. This gives the protein CASSMDSNQPQHF.

This clonotype was counted once. The V gene is TRBV19, the J gene TRBJ1-5, with D uncertain. This CDR3 contains 15 residues. Germline V gives CDR1 LNHDA, CDR2 SQIVND (reference sequence). The germline V and J ends were trimmed by 7 bases and 5 bases, with 18 bases remaining between them. CDR3 residues: CASNLEPREDQPQHF. The CDR3 DNA sequence: TGTGCCAGTAATTTAGAGCCAAGGGAGGATCAGCCCCAGCATTTT.

The chain combines TRBV7-2 with TRBJ1-2, with D possibly TRBD1 on 5 matching bases. Trimming shortened V by 2 bases and J by 2 bases, and 18 bases separated the two germline ends. CDR3 length: 17 amino acids. Germline assignment: CDR1 SGHTA and CDR2 FQGNSA. The CDR3 coding sequence is TGTGCCAGCAGCTTAAGCGTTGCTGGGGGTGGGAACTATGGCTACACCTTC. Encoded protein: CASSLSVAGGGNYGYTF.

This clonotype turned up a few times. This sequence joins TRBV6-1 and TRBJ1-2, with 9 bases lining up with TRBD1. The CDR3 loop spans 13 amino acids. Per germline, CDR1 MNHNS and CDR2 SASEGT. J was trimmed by 4 bases and V by 6 bases; bases with no gene match: 3. As DNA, the CDR3 is TGTGCCAGCAGACAGGGGGCGACCTATGGCTACACCTTC. It is translated as CASRQGATYGYTF.

V is TRBV7-9 and J is TRBJ1-4, with a possible D match to TRBD1 (5 bases). V was trimmed by 1 base and J by 7 bases, leaving 13 bases between them. Germline CDR1 reads SEHNR; CDR2 reads FQNEAQ (reference sequence). CDR3 size: 15 residues. The CDR3 reads CASSLDGRETEKLFF. In nucleotides, the CDR3 is TGTGCCAGCAGCTTAGACGGCAGGGAAACTGAAAAACTGTTTTTT.

J is TRBJ1-2 and V is TRBV6-1; 10 nucleotides agree with TRBD1. The CDR3 length is 18 residues. CDR1 and CDR2 (germline): MNHNS, SASEGT. V dropped 2 bases and J dropped 5; count of bases not matched to a gene: 14. CDR3 amino acids: CASSELDRGLAKVYGYTF. The CDR3 nucleotides are TGTGCCAGCAGTGAATTAGACAGGGGGCTGGCTAAGGTGTATGGCTACACCTTC.

J is TRBJ2-6 and V is TRBV20-1; D uncertain. CDR3 length: 13 residues. V was clipped by 5 bases and J by 0 bases, with 5 bases between them. The germline V gene encodes CDR1 DFQATT and CDR2 SNEGSKA (reference sequence). The CDR3 is CSALYSGANVLTF. The CDR3 DNA reads TGCAGTGCTTTGTACTCTGGGGCCAACGTCCTGACTTTC.

The chain employs TRBV20-1 and TRBJ1-4; D may be TRBD1 (5 bases). This CDR3 spans 13 amino acids. Germline V gene data show CDR1 as DFQATT and CDR2 as SNEGSKA (reference sequence). The ends were cut back, 6 bases at V and 7 bases at J, with 15 bases in the middle. The CDR3 loop reads CSAGRSPGEKLFF. The CDR3 region has the DNA TGCAGTGCGGGGCGGAGCCCTGGTGAAAAACTGTTTTTT.

This clonotype came up a few times. The chain joins TRBV20-1 to TRBJ1-3; D uncertain. CDR1 DFQATT and CDR2 SNEGSKA come from the germline V gene (reference sequence). This CDR3 spans 12 amino acids. V shed 2 bases and J shed 2 bases, with 4 bases lying between them. The CDR3: CSARPPGNTIYF. CDR3 DNA: TGCAGTGCTAGACCGCCTGGAAACACCATATATTTT.

This clonotype was seen only once. V usage is TRBV5-1 and J usage is TRBJ1-2; 11 nucleotides agree with TRBD1. The V segment lost 3 bases and the J segment 6 bases; nucleotides outside the gene matches: 7. Germline V gives CDR1 SGHRS, CDR2 YFSETQ. The CDR3 covers 15 residues. In nucleotides, the CDR3 is TGCGCCAGCAGCTGGACAGGGGGCGCGGAAAATGGCTACACCTTC. It codes for CASSWTGGAENGYTF.

The rearrangement joins TRBV6-4 to TRBJ1-2; D unclear. The germline CDR1 and CDR2 sequences are MRHNA and SNTAGT. Trimming took 6 bases from V and 1 from J, leaving 15 bases between them. The CDR3 has 15 amino acids. The CDR3 DNA is TGTGCCAGCAGGACCCCCCTACGGGGTAACTATGGCTACACCTTC. This gives the protein CASRTPLRGNYGYTF.

The chain is built from TRBV4-2 and TRBJ2-3; 7 bases agree with TRBD2. The CDR3 sequence is 15 residues long. V shed 3 bases, J shed 0 bases, and the junction held 3 bases outside the gene matches. Germline values: CDR1 LGHNA, CDR2 YNFKEQ. DNA for the CDR3: TGTGCCAGCAGCCAGGTGGGGGGGAGCACAGATACGCAGTATTTT. Its protein product is CASSQVGGSTDTQYF.

The rearrangement joins TRBV4-1 to TRBJ1-4, with a weak D call TRBD1 (6 bases). Between the trimmed V and J ends, which lost 4 bases and 4 bases, there was a span of 13 bases. Germline V gives CDR1 MGHRA, CDR2 YSYEKL. The CDR3 consists of 15 residues. CDR3 in amino acids: CASSPNRANNEKLFF. The CDR3 DNA reads as TGCGCCAGCAGCCCTAACAGGGCGAATAATGAAAAACTGTTTTTT.

The V call is TRBV29-1, the J call TRBJ2-5; D is unresolved. This CDR3 spans 11 amino acids. The germline gives CDR1 SQVTM, CDR2 ANQGSEA. Deletions cut 8 bases from V and 5 bases from J, with 12 bases between. CDR3 sequence reads: CSPWVSETQYF. The DNA for the CDR3 is TGCAGCCCCTGGGTAAGCGAGACCCAGTACTTC.

The rearrangement joins TRBV21-1 to TRBJ1-1. TRBV21-1 is a listed pseudogene. The CDR3 consists of 16 residues. The CDR3 nucleotides read TGTGCCAGCAGCAAAATCAGGAGGGATCCGAACACTGAAGCTTTCTTT. Amino acid sequence: CASSKIRRDPNTEAFF.

V and J are TRBV21-1 and TRBJ1-1. TRBV21-1 constitutes a pseudogene. The CDR3 length is 14 residues. In DNA form, the CDR3 reads TGTGCCAGCAGTCACAGTAGGATGAACACTGAAGCTTTCTTT. Translating gives CASSHSRMNTEAFF.

This clonotype came up a few times. The gene calls are TRBV19 and TRBJ1-5, with D tentatively TRBD1 (6 bases). The CDR3 length is 15 residues. Germline CDR1 reads LNHDA; CDR2 reads SQIVND (reference sequence). With 4 bases removed from V and 5 bases from J, the gap between germline ends came to 15 bases. The CDR3 protein is CASSTYRDTDQPQHF. The CDR3, as DNA: TGTGCCAGTAGTACCTACAGGGACACAGATCAGCCCCAGCATTTT. The variable domain in full, completed from reference TRBV19 and TRBJ1-5, reads DGGITQSPKYLFRKEGQNVTLSCEQNLNHDAMYWYRQDPGQGLRLIYYSQIVNDFQKGDIAEGYSVSREKKESFPLTVTSAQKNPTAFYLCASSTYRDTDQPQHFGDGTRLSIL.

V usage is TRBV29-1 and J usage is TRBJ1-1; 7 bases fit TRBD1. Losses at the gene ends were 6 bases for V and 3 bases for J; bases not matched to a gene: 4. Germline CDR1 SQVTM, CDR2 ANQGSEA. The CDR3 runs 12 residues. The CDR3 loop reads CSVYRGDTEAFF. CDR3 DNA: TGCAGCGTATACAGGGGAGACACTGAAGCTTTCTTT. Filled out from reference TRBV29-1 and TRBJ1-1, the complete variable domain reads SAVISQKPSRDICQRGTSLTIQCQVDSQVTMMFWYRQQPGQSLTLIATANQGSEATYESGFVIDKFPISRPNLTFSTLTVSNMSPEDSSIYLCSVYRGDTEAFFGQGTRLTVV.